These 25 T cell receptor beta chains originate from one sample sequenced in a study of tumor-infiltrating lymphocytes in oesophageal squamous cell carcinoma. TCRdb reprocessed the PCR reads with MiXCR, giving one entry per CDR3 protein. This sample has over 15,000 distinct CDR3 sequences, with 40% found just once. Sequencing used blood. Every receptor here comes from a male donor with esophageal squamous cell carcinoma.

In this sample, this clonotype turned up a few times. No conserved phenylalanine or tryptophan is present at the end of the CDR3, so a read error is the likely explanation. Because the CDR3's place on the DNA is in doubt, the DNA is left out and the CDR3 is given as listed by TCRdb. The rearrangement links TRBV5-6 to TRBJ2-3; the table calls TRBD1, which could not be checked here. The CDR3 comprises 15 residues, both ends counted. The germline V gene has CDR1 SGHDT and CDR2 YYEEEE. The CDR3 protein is CASSSWMNPGYTFGS.

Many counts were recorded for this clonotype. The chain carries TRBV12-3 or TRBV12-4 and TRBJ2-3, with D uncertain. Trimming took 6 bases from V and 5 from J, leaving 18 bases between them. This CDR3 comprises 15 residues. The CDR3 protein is CASRAALSKGDTQYF. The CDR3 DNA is TGTGCCAGCAGAGCCGCCCTTTCCAAGGGAGATACGCAGTATTTT.

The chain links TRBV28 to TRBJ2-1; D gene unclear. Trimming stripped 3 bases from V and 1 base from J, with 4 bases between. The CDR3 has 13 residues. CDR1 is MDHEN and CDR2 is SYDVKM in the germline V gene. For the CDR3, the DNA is TGTGCCAGCAGTTTCGGGTCCTACAATGAGCAGTTCTTC. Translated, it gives CASSFGSYNEQFF.

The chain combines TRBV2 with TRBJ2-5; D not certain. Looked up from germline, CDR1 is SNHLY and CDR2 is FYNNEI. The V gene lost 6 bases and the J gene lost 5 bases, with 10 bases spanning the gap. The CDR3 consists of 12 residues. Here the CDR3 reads CASRERTETQYF. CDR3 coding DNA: TGTGCCAGCAGAGAAAGGACCGAGACCCAGTACTTC.

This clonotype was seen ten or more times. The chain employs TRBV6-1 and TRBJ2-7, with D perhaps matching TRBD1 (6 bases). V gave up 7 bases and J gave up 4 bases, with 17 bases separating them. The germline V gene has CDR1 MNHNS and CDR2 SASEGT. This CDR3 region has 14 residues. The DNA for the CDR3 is TGTGCCAGCAATCCCCAGGGGCCCCCGTACGAGCAGTACTTC. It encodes CASNPQGPPYEQYF.

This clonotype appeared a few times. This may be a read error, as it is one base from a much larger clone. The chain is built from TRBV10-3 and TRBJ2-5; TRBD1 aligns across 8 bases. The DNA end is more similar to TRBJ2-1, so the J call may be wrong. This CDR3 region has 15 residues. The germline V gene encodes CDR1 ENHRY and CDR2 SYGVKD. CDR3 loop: CAISEAAGGIYEQFF. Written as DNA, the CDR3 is TGTGCCATCAGTGAGGCGGCAGGGGGCATTTACGAGCAGTTCTTC.

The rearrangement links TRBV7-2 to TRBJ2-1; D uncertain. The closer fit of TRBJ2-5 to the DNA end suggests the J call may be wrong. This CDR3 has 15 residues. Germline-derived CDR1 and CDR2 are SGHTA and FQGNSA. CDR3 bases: TGTGCCAGCAGCTTAGGAAAGGCCCGTAAAGAGACCCAGTACTTC. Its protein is CASSLGKARKETQYF.

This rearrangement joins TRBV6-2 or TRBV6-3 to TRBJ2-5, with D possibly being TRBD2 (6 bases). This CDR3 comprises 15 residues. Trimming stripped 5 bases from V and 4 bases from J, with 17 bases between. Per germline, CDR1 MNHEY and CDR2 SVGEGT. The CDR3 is CASSESRGRRETQYF. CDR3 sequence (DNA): TGTGCCAGCAGTGAAAGTCGGGGGAGGAGAGAGACCCAGTACTTC.

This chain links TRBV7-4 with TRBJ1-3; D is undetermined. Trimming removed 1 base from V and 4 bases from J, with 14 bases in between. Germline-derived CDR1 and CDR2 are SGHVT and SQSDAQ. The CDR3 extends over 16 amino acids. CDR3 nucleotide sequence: TGTGCCAGCAGCTTAGGGAGTCACGCCAGCGGAAACACCATATATTTT. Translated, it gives CASSLGSHASGNTIYF. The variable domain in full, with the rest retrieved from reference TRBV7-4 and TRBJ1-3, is GAGVSQSPRYKVAKRGRDVALRCDSISGHVTLYWYRQTLGQGSEVLTYSQSDAQRDKSGRPSGRFSAERPERSVSTLKIQRTEQGDSAVYLCASSLGSHASGNTIYFGEGSWLTVV.

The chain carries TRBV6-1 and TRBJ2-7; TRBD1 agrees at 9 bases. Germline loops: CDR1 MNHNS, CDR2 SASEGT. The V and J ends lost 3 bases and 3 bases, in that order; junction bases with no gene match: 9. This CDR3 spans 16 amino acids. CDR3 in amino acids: CASSDESRDRDYEQYF. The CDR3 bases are TGTGCCAGCAGTGACGAGTCACGGGACAGGGACTACGAGCAGTACTTC.

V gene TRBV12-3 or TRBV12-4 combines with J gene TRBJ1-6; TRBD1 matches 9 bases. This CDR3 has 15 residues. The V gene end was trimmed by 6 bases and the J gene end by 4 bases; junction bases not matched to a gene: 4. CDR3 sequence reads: CASSDRGGYNSPLHF. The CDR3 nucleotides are TGTGCCAGCAGCGACAGGGGGGGATATAATTCACCCCTCCACTTT.

DNA for the CDR3: TGTGCCAGCAGCTTGGCGGGGGGGCTCAATGAGCAGTACTTC. Its translation is CASSLAGGLNEQYF. The V call is TRBV5-4, the J call TRBJ2-5; 8 nucleotides line up with TRBD2. V dropped 0 bases and J dropped 11; count of bases not matched to a gene: 9. CDR3 length equals 14 residues. CDR1 and CDR2 from the germline V gene are SGHNT and YYREEE (reference sequence).

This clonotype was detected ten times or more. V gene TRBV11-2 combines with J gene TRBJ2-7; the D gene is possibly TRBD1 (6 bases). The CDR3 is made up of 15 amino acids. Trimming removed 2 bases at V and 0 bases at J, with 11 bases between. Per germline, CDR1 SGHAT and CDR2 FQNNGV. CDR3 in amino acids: CASSLRAGASYEQYF. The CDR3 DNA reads TGTGCCAGCAGCTTAAGGGCAGGGGCCTCCTACGAGCAGTACTTC.

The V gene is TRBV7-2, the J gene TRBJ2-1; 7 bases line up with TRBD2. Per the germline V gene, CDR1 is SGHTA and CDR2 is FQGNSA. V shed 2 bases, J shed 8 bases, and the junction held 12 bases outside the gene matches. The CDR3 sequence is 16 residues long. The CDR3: CASSLTGAGAGYEQFF. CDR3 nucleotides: TGTGCCAGCAGCTTAACCGGCGCGGGAGCGGGCTATGAGCAGTTCTTC.

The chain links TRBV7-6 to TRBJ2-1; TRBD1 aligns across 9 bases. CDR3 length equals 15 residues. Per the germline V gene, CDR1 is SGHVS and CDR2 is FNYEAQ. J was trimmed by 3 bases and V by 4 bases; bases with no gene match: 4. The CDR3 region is CASSSGTGIYNEQFF. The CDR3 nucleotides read TGTGCCAGCAGCTCTGGGACAGGGATCTACAATGAGCAGTTCTTC. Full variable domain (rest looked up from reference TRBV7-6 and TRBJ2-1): GAGVSQSPRYKVTKRGQDVALRCDPISGHVSLYWYRQALGQGPEFLTYFNYEAQQDKSGLPNDRFSAERPEGSISTLTIQRTEQRDSAMYRCASSSGTGIYNEQFFGPGTRLTVL.

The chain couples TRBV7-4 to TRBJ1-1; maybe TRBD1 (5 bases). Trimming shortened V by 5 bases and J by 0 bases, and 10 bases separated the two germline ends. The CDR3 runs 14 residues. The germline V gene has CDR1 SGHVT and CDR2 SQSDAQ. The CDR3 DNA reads TGTGCCAGCAGCGAAAAGACAGTGAACACTGAAGCTTTCTTT. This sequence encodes CASSEKTVNTEAFF.

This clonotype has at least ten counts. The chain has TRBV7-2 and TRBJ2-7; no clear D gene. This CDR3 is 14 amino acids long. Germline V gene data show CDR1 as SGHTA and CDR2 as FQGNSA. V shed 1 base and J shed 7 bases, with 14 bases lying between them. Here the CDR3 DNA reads TGTGCCAGCAGCTTAGATGGCAGGTTCGGTGAGCAGTACTTC. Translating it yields CASSLDGRFGEQYF.

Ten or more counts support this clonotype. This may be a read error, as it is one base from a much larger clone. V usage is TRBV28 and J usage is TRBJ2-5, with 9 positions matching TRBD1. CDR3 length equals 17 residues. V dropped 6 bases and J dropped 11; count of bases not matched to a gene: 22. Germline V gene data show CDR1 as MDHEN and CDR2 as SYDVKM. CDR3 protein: CASRFRDRARSSNEQYF. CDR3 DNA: TGTGCCAGCAGATTCCGGGACAGGGCAAGGAGTAGCAATGAGCAGTACTTC.

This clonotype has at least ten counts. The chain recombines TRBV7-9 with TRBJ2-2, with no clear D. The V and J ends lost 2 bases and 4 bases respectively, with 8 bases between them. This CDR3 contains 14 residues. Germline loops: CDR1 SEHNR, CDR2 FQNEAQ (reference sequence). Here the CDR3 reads CASSLHTVTGELFF. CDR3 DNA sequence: TGTGCCAGCAGCTTACACACTGTCACCGGGGAGCTGTTTTTT.

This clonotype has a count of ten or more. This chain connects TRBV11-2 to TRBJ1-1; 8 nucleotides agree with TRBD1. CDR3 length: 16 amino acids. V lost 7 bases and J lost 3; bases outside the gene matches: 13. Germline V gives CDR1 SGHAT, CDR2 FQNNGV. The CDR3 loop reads CASTFRTGMKDTEAFF. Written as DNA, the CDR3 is TGTGCCAGCACCTTTAGGACAGGGATGAAGGACACTGAAGCTTTCTTT.

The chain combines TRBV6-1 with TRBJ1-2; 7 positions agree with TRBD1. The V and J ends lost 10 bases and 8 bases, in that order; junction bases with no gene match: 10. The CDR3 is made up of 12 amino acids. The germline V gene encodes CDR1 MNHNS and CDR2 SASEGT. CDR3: CATPGTAPGYTF. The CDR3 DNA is TGTGCCACCCCCGGGACAGCCCCCGGCTACACCTTC.

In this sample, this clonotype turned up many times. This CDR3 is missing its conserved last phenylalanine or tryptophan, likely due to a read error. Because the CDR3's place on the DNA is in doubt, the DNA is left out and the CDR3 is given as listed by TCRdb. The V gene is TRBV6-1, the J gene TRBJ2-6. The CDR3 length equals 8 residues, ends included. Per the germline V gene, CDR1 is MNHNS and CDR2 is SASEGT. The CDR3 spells CASSGISS.

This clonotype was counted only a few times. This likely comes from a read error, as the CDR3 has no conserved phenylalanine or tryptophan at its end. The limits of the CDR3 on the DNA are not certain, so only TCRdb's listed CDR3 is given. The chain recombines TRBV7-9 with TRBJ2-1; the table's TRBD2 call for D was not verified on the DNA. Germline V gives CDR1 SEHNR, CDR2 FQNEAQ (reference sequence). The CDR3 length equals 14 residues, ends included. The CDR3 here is CASSHLESPLHFGN.

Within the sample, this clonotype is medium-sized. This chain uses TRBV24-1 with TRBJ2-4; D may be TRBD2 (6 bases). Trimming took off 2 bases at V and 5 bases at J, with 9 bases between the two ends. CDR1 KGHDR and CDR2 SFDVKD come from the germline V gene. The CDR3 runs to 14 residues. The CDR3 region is CATSDSGLQNIQYF. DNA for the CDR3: TGTGCCACCAGTGATTCGGGACTTCAAAACATTCAGTACTTC.

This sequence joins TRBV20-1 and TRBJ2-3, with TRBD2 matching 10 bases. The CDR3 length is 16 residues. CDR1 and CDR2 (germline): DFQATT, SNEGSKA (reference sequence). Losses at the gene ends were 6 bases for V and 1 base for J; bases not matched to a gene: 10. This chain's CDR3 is CSAPEREGLGTDTQYF. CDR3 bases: TGCAGTGCCCCGGAGCGGGAGGGCCTGGGCACAGATACGCAGTATTTT.